These 7 T cell receptor beta chains originate from one sample sequenced in a study of blood T cell repertoires in COVID-19. Produced via immunoSEQ multiplex PCR; TCRdb's table is partial and in-frame only. Here the sample spans 95,000 to 150,000 clones, about four fifths being singletons. The specimen was PBMCs or T cells enriched from blood (not recorded which). These receptors were collected from a woman in her twenties or thirties who had recovered from COVID-19.

The rearrangement uses TRBV27 and TRBJ1-1; TRBD1 agrees at 10 bases. There are 13 residues in the CDR3. Looked up from germline, CDR1 is MNHEY and CDR2 is SMNVEV (reference sequence). J was trimmed by 6 bases and V by 6 bases; bases with no gene match: 4. The CDR3: CASRGTGVAEAFF. Here the CDR3 DNA reads TGTGCCAGCAGGGGGACAGGGGTCGCTGAAGCTTTCTTT.

The V gene is TRBV5-5, the J gene TRBJ2-7, with 10 bases that match TRBD2. Germline values: CDR1 SGHKS, CDR2 YYEKEE (reference sequence). The CDR3 length is 16 residues. V lost 3 bases to trimming and J lost 3 bases; unmatched junction nucleotides: 9. The CDR3, as DNA: TGTGCCAGCAGCTCCCGGTCTAGCGGGAGTCTCTACGAGCAGTACTTC. This codes for CASSSRSSGSLYEQYF.

The chain combines TRBV28 with TRBJ1-1; D is unresolved. Germline CDR1 and CDR2: MDHEN and SYDVKM. V was trimmed by 5 bases and J by 5 bases, leaving 6 bases between them. CDR3 length: 11 residues. CDR3 amino acids: CASSLRTEAFF. The CDR3 DNA follows: TGTGCCAGCAGTCTGAGGACTGAAGCTTTCTTT.

The rearrangement uses TRBV19 and TRBJ1-2, with 10 bases that match TRBD1. This CDR3 is built from 15 residues. Looked up from germline, CDR1 is LNHDA and CDR2 is SQIVND (reference sequence). V dropped 5 bases and J dropped 6; count of bases not matched to a gene: 9. The CDR3 region has the DNA TGTGCCAGTAGTGGACCGACAGGGGGCTGGGATGGCTACACCTTC. Amino acids: CASSGPTGGWDGYTF. The entire variable domain, with the rest obtained from reference TRBV19 and TRBJ1-2, is as follows: DGGITQSPKYLFRKEGQNVTLSCEQNLNHDAMYWYRQDPGQGLRLIYYSQIVNDFQKGDIAEGYSVSREKKESFPLTVTSAQKNPTAFYLCASSGPTGGWDGYTFGSGTRLTVV.

The chain has TRBV4-3 and TRBJ2-7; 7 nucleotides agree with TRBD1. This CDR3 is 15 amino acids long. CDR1 and CDR2 (germline): LGHNA, YSLEER. V was clipped by 0 bases and J by 3 bases; unmatched bases: 5. The CDR3 reads CASSQDETGSYEQYF. CDR3 nucleotides: TGCGCCAGCAGCCAAGACGAGACAGGGAGCTACGAGCAGTACTTC.

This chain joins TRBV18 and TRBJ1-1; D may be TRBD1 (6 bases). The CDR3 loop spans 16 amino acids. Per germline, CDR1 KGHSH and CDR2 LQKENI. Trimming removed 2 bases from V and 3 bases from J, with 16 bases in between. CDR3 bases: TGTGCCAGCTCACCAATAAGGGGGGGGAAGGACACTGAAGCTTTCTTT. It encodes CASSPIRGGKDTEAFF.

This chain links TRBV29-1 with TRBJ2-7, with 10 bases lining up with TRBD1. Germline loops: CDR1 SQVTM, CDR2 ANQGSEA. The CDR3 spans 13 residues. Trimming removed 2 bases from V and 9 bases from J; junction bases left unmatched: 7. The CDR3 spells CSVEQGTGEGQYF. In nucleotides, the CDR3 is TGCAGCGTTGAACAGGGGACAGGGGAGGGGCAGTACTTC.